This entry lists 9 T cell receptor beta chains sequenced from one sample in a study of immune evolution from preneoplasia to lung adenocarcinoma. Only in-frame clones appear in the TCRdb table, and some are missing; sequencing was by immunoSEQ multiplex PCR. The table shows fewer than 13,000 clones, with 65% to 90% occurring only once. Sequencing was carried out using FFPE minimally invasive lung adenocarcinoma tissue. The receptors stem from a person between 65 and 79 years old with lung adenocarcinoma.

This clone showed up just once. This rearrangement joins TRBV5-4 to TRBJ2-7; TRBD1 agrees at 9 bases. This CDR3 spans 14 amino acids. J was trimmed by 4 bases and V by 1 base; bases with no gene match: 3. Germline V gives CDR1 SGHNT, CDR2 YYREEE (reference sequence). The CDR3 here is CASSLTGGAYEQYF. CDR3 sequence (DNA): TGTGCCAGCAGCTTGACAGGGGGCGCGTACGAGCAGTACTTC.

This chain joins TRBV18 and TRBJ1-2; maybe TRBD1 (6 bases). Between the trimmed V and J ends, which lost 1 base and 2 bases, there was a span of 14 bases. Germline V gene lookup returns CDR1 KGHSH and CDR2 LQKENI. This CDR3 is built from 16 residues. The CDR3 is CASSPRSGHVNYGYTF. CDR3 sequence (DNA): TGTGCCAGCTCACCACGATCGGGACACGTGAACTATGGCTACACCTTC.

In DNA, the CDR3 is TGTGCCAGCAGCGTAGGCGGGACGGAGATTAATTCACCCCTCCACTTT. Protein: CASSVGGTEINSPLHF. The chain uses TRBV9 and TRBJ1-6, with D perhaps matching TRBD1 (5 bases). This CDR3 comprises 16 residues. Germline CDR1 SGDLS, CDR2 YYNGEE. Trimming removed 0 bases at V and 6 bases at J, with 13 bases between.

V and J are TRBV15 and TRBJ1-1; D is perhaps TRBD1 (6 bases). Germline V CDR1 and CDR2: LNHNV, YYDKDF (reference sequence). Trimming stripped 1 base from V and 4 bases from J, with 10 bases between. This CDR3 has 14 amino acids. CDR3 in amino acids: CATSRGQGTTEAFF. CDR3 bases: TGTGCCACCAGCAGAGGCCAGGGGACCACTGAAGCTTTCTTT. The full variable domain, with the rest looked up from reference TRBV15 and TRBJ1-1, is DAMVIQNPRYQVTQFGKPVTLSCSQTLNHNVMYWYQQKSSQAPKLLFHYYDKDFNNEADTPDNFQSRRPNTSFCFLDIRSPGLGDTAMYLCATSRGQGTTEAFFGQGTRLTVV.

This chain uses TRBV7-9 with TRBJ1-1, with TRBD1 identical over 7 bases. This CDR3 comprises 14 residues. Germline CDR1 and CDR2: SEHNR and FQNEAQ (reference sequence). Trimming took 2 bases from V and 3 from J; bases not matched to a gene: 3. In DNA, the CDR3 is TGTGCCAGCAGCTTAAAGGGGGCGGACACTGAAGCTTTCTTT. Translated, it gives CASSLKGADTEAFF.

The chain has TRBV5-4 and TRBJ2-2, with no clear D. Germline values: CDR1 SGHNT, CDR2 YYREEE (reference sequence). V lost 2 bases to trimming and J lost 0 bases, with 2 bases between them. The CDR3 runs 13 residues. The CDR3 coding sequence is TGTGCCAGCAGCTTACCGAACACCGGGGAGCTGTTTTTT. Its protein product is CASSLPNTGELFF.

V is TRBV18 and J is TRBJ2-1; 8 nucleotides line up with TRBD1. This CDR3 comprises 15 residues. Germline trimming cut 2 bases from V and 7 bases from J; bases unmatched to any gene: 7. CDR1 and CDR2 from the germline V gene are KGHSH and LQKENI. The CDR3 here is CASSPGQGIRNEQFF. The CDR3 DNA reads TGTGCCAGCTCACCAGGACAGGGTATCAGGAATGAGCAGTTCTTC.

This clone was picked up a small number of times. The gene calls are TRBV11-1 and TRBJ2-3; 9 positions match TRBD1. Germline V gene lookup returns CDR1 SGHAT and CDR2 FQDESV (reference sequence). The CDR3 covers 15 residues. V was clipped by 7 bases and J by 2 bases; unmatched bases: 7. Here the CDR3 DNA reads TGTGCCAGCATCGCCCGGGACAGGGACACAGATACGCAGTATTTT. It is translated as CASIARDRDTDTQYF.

The V and J genes are TRBV30 and TRBJ2-7; 7 nucleotides line up with TRBD1. V dropped 0 bases and J dropped 1; count of bases not matched to a gene: 12. CDR1 and CDR2 from the germline V gene are GTSNPN and SVGIG (reference sequence). The CDR3 spans 17 residues. The CDR3 loop reads CAWSVRVGTVPSYEQYF. CDR3 DNA sequence: TGTGCCTGGAGTGTAAGAGTCGGGACAGTCCCTTCCTACGAGCAGTACTTC.